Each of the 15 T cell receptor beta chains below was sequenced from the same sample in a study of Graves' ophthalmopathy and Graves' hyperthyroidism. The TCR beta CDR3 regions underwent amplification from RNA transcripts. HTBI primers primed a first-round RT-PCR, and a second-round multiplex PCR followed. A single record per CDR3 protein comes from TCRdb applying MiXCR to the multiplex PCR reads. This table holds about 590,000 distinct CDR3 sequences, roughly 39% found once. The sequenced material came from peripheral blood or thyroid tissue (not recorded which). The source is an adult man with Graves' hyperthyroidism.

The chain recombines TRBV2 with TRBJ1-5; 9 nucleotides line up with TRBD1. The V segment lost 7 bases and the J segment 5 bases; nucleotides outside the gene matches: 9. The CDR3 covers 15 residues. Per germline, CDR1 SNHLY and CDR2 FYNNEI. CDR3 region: CASKTRDRADQPQHF. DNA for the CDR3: TGTGCCAGCAAGACCCGGGACAGGGCTGATCAGCCCCAGCATTTT.

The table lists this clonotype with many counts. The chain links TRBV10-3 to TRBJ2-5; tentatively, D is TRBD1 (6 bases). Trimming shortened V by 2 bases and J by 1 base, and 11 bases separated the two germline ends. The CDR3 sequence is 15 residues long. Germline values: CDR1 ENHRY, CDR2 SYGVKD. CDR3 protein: CAISELQGSQETQYF. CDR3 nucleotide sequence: TGTGCCATCAGTGAGCTCCAGGGGTCCCAAGAGACCCAGTACTTC.

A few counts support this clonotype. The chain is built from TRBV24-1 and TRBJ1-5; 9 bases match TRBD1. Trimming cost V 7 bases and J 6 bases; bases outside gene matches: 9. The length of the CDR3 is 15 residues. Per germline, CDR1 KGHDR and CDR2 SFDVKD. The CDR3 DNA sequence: TGTGCCACCAGCCCCGGGACAGGGTATCTTCAGCCCCAGCATTTT. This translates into CATSPGTGYLQPQHF.

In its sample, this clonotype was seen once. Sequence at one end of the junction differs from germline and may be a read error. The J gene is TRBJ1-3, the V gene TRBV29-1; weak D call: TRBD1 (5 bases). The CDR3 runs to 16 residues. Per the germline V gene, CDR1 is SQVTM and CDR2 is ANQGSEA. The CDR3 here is CSVVDPGHLPGNTIYF. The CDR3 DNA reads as TGCAGCGTTGTAGACCCTGGACACCTCCCTGGGAACACCATATATTTT.

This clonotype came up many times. CDR3 protein: CASSYEGRSYEQYF. The CDR3, as DNA: TGTGCCAGTAGCTATGAGGGCAGGAGCTACGAGCAGTACTTC. V gene TRBV19 combines with J gene TRBJ2-7; the D gene is possibly TRBD2 (5 bases). This CDR3 is 14 amino acids long. Germline CDR1 LNHDA, CDR2 SQIVND (reference sequence). With 6 bases removed from V and 3 bases from J, the gap between germline ends came to 15 bases.

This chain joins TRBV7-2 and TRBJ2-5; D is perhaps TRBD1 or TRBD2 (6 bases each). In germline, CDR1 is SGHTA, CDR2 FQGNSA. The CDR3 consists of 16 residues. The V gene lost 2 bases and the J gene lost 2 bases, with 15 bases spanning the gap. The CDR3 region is CASSLYGGTLQETQYF. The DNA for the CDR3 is TGTGCCAGCAGCTTATACGGGGGCACGCTTCAAGAGACCCAGTACTTC.

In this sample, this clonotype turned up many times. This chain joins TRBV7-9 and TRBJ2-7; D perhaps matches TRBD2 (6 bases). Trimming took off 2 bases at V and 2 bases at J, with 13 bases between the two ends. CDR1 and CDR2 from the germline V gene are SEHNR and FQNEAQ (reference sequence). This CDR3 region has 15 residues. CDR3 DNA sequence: TGTGCCAGCAGCTTACTTGCGGGGACGGCCTACGAGCAGTACTTC. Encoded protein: CASSLLAGTAYEQYF.

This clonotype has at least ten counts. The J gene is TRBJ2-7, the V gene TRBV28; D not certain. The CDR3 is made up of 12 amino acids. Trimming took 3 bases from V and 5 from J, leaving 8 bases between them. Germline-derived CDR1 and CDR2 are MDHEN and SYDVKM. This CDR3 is CASSLSVNEQYF. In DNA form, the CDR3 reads TGTGCCAGCAGTTTGTCGGTGAACGAGCAGTACTTC.

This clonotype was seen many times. The CDR3 region is CSATPGQESREQYF. The CDR3 bases are TGCAGTGCCACACCGGGACAGGAGTCGAGGGAGCAGTACTTC. The rearrangement links TRBV20-1 to TRBJ2-7; 8 bases match TRBD1. CDR1 is DFQATT and CDR2 is SNEGSKA in the germline V gene (reference sequence). V dropped 6 bases and J dropped 7; count of bases not matched to a gene: 14. CDR3 length: 14 residues.

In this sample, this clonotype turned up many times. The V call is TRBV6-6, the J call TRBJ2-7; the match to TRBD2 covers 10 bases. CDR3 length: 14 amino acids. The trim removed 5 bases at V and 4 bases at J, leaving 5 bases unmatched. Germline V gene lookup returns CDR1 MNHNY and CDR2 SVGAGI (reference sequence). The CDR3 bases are TGTGCCAGCAGTACCACTAGCGGGAAATACGAGCAGTACTTC. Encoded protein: CASSTTSGKYEQYF.

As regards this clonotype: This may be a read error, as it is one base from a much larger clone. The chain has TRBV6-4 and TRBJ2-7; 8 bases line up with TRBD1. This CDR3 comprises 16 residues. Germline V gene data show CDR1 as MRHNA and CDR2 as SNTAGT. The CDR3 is CASSYSPGQDLYGQYF. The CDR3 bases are TGTGCCAGCAGTTACTCTCCGGGACAGGACCTCTACGGGCAGTACTTC.

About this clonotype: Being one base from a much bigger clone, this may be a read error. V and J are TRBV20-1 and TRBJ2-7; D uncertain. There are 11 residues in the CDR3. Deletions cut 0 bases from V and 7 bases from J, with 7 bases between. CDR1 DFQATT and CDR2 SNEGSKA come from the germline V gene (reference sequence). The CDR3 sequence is CSARDRREQYF. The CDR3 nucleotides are TGCAGTGCTAGAGATCGGCGGGAGCAGTACTTC.

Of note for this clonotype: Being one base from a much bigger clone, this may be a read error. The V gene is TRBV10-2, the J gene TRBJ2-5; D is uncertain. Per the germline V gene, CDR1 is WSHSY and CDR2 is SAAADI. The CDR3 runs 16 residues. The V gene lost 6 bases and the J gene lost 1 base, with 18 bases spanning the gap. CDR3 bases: TGCGCCAGCAGCCAAGCGAGTCGGAGTGGCCAAGAGACCCAGTACTTC. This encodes CASSQASRSGQETQYF.

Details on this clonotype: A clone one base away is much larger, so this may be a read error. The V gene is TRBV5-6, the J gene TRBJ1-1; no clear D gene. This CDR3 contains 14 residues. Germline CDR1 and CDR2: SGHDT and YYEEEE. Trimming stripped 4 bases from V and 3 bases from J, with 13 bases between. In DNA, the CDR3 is TGTGCCAGCAGCCCCGGGAACCTGGACACTGAAGCTTTCTTT. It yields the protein CASSPGNLDTEAFF.

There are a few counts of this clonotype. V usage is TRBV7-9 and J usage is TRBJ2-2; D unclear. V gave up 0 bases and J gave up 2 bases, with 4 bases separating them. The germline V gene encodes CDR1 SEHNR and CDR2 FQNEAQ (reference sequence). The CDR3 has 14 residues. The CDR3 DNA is TGTGCCAGCAGCTTAGCGCACAACACCGGGGAGCTGTTTTTT. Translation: CASSLAHNTGELFF.